This T cell receptor (beta chain) is drawn from a study of post-analysis software for immune sequencing data. Study-wide results and caveats: Roughly five TRBV segments appeared more often in patients than in controls, and TRBV5-6, TRBV5-1 and TRBV20-1 were among these. With F measure, samples from one preparation batch clustered together strongly. Diversity measured as normalized Chao1 was significantly lower in multiple sclerosis patients than in controls.

The library was made from cDNA and included unique molecular identifiers. T cells numbering about 0.9 to 10 million yielded cDNA molecules that totaled approximately 500,000. TCRdb re-derived calls from the PCR reads in MiXCR, one entry per CDR3 protein. The table lists approximately 660,000 distinct CDR3 sequences, approximately 59% of them singletons. The sample holds one count of this clonotype. Its antigen is undetermined. V was clipped by 5 bases and J by 3 bases, with 14 bases between them. Germline V gives CDR1 MDHEN, CDR2 SYDVKM. The CDR3 loop spans 16 amino acids. The clonotype originates from a girl between 2 and 10 years old with multiple sclerosis. The material sequenced was blood. V gene TRBV28 combines with J gene TRBJ2-6, with D possibly being TRBD2 (5 bases). CDR3 DNA sequence: TGTGCCAGCAGTCGACCTACGGGGATTGGGGCCAACGTCCTGACTTTC. Its translation is CASSRPTGIGANVLTF.